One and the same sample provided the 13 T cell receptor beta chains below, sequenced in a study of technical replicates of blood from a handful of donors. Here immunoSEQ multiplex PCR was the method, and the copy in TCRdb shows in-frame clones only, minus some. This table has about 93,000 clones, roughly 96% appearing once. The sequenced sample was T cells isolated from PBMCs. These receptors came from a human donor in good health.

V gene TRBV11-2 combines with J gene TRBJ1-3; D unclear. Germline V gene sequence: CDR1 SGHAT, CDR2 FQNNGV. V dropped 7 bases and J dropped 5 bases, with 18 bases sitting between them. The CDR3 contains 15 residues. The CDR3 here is CASTPLTGVRNTIYF. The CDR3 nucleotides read TGTGCCAGCACTCCGTTAACGGGTGTAAGAAACACCATATATTTT. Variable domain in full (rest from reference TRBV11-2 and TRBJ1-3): EAGVAQSPRYKIIEKRQSVAFWCNPISGHATLYWYQQILGQGPKLLIQFQNNGVVDDSQLPKDRFSAERLKGVDSTLKIQPAKLEDSAVYLCASTPLTGVRNTIYFGEGSWLTVV.

The CDR3 reads CASSYGSGNIQYF. CDR3 bases: TGTGCCAGCAGTTACGGCAGTGGAAACATTCAGTACTTC. V and J are TRBV6-5 and TRBJ2-4; D remains ambiguous. In germline, CDR1 is MNHEY, CDR2 SVGAGI. V was trimmed by 2 bases and J by 6 bases, leaving 8 bases between them. There are 13 residues in the CDR3.

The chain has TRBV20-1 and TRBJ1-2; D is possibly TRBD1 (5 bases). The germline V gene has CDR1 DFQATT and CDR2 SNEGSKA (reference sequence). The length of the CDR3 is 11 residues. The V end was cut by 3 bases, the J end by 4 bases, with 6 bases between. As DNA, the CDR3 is TGCAGTGCTAGGGGGGGCTATGGCTACACCTTC. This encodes CSARGGYGYTF.

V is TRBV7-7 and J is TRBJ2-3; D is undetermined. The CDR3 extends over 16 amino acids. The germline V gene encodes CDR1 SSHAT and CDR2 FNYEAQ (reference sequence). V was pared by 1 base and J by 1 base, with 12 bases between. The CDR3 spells CASSLGSTTGTDTQYF. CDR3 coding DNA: TGTGCCAGCAGCTTAGGGAGCACCACGGGCACAGATACGCAGTATTTT.

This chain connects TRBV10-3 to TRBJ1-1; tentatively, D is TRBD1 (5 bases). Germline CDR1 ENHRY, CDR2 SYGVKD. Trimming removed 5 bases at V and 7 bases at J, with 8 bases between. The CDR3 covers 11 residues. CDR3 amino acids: CAISRTGEAFF. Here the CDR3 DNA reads TGTGCCATCAGTCGAACAGGTGAAGCTTTCTTT.

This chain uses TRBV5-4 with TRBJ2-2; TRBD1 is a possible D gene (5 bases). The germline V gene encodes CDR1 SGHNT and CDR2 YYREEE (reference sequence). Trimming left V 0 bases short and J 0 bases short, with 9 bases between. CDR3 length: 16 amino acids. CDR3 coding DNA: TGTGCCAGCAGCTTGGAGGTGGGGCCGAACACCGGGGAGCTGTTTTTT. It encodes CASSLEVGPNTGELFF.

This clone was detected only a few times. CDR3 region: CASREGIGDYGYTF. Written as DNA, the CDR3 is TGTGCCAGCAGGGAAGGGATAGGGGACTATGGCTACACCTTC. This chain uses TRBV28 with TRBJ1-2, with D possibly being TRBD1 (5 bases). This CDR3 region has 14 residues. In germline, CDR1 is MDHEN, CDR2 SYDVKM. V was cut by 6 bases and J by 3 bases, with 14 bases left in between.

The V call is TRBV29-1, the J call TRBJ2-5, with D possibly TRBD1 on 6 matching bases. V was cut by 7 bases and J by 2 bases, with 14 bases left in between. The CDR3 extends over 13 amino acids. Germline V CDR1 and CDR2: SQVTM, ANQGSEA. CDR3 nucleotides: TGCAGCGCGTCGGGGACACCACAAGAGACCCAGTACTTC. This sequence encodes CSASGTPQETQYF. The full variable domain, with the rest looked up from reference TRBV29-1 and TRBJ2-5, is SAVISQKPSRDICQRGTSLTIQCQVDSQVTMMFWYRQQPGQSLTLIATANQGSEATYESGFVIDKFPISRPNLTFSTLTVSNMSPEDSSIYLCSASGTPQETQYFGPGTRLLVL.

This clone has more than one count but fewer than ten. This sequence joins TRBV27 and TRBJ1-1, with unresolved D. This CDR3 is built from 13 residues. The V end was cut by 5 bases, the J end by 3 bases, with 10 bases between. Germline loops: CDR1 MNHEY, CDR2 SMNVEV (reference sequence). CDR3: CASSPDQDTEAFF. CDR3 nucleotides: TGTGCCAGCAGTCCCGACCAGGACACTGAAGCTTTCTTT.

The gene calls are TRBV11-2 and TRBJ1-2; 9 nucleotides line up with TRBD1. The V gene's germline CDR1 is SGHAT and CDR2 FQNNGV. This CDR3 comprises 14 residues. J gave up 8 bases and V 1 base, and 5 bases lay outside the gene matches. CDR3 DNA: TGTGCCAGCAGCTTAGCACAGGGGGCCGGGGGCTACACCTTC. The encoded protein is CASSLAQGAGGYTF.

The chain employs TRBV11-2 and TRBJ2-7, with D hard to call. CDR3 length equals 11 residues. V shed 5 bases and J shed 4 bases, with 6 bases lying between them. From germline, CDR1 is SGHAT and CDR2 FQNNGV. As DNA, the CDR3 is TGTGCCAGCAGCGCGTTTTACGAGCAGTACTTC. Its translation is CASSAFYEQYF.

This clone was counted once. The CDR3 sequence: CAWSVGATSEQYF. The DNA of the CDR3 is TGTGCCTGGAGTGTAGGGGCAACGAGTGAGCAGTACTTC. The chain recombines TRBV30 with TRBJ2-7; maybe TRBD1 (5 bases). CDR3 length: 13 amino acids. V gave up 0 bases and J gave up 7 bases, with 13 bases separating them. Germline CDR1 GTSNPN, CDR2 SVGIG (reference sequence).

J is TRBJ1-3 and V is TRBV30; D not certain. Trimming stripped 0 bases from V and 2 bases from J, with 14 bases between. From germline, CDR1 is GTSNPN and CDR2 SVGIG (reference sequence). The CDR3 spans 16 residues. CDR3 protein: CAWSVDGGIPGNTIYF. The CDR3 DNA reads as TGTGCCTGGAGTGTAGACGGAGGAATTCCTGGAAACACCATATATTTT. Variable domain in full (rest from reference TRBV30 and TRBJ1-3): SQTIHQWPATLVQPVGSPLSLECTVEGTSNPNLYWYRQAAGRGLQLLFYSVGIGQISSEVPQNLSASRPQDRQFILSSKKLLLSDSGFYLCAWSVDGGIPGNTIYFGEGSWLTVV.